This T cell receptor beta chain was recorded in a study of glioma-infiltrating T cells after dendritic cell vaccination. Specified time point: after dendritic cell vaccination, including at tumor progression/relapse. Data came from immunoSEQ multiplex PCR; TCRdb stores just in-frame clones and leaves some out. The data contain more than 55,000 clones, 85% of them singletons. The sequence was collected from a human donor with glioblastoma. The starting material was blood, obtained after dendritic cell vaccination.

CDR3 nucleotide sequence: TGTGCCAGCTTCGGGGCTAGCGGGGGGGCCTACAATGAGCAGTTCTTC. As protein: CASFGASGGAYNEQFF. The rearrangement links TRBV2 to TRBJ2-1, with 12 positions matching TRBD2. CDR1 and CDR2 (germline): SNHLY, FYNNEI. The V gene end was trimmed by 8 bases and the J gene end by 2 bases; junction bases not matched to a gene: 7. The length of the CDR3 is 16 residues. Drawing the rest from reference TRBV2 and TRBJ2-1, the complete variable domain is EPEVTQTPSHQVTQMGQEVILRCVPISNHLYFYWYRQILGQKVEFLVSFYNNEISEKSEIFDDQFSVERPDGSNFTLKIRSTKLEDSAMYFCASFGASGGAYNEQFFGPGTRLTVL.